The TCR beta chain under discussion was sequenced for a study of blood T cell repertoires in COVID-19 (dated by TCRdb to about 2020). General notes on the study: Samples from collaborators originated in the United States, Italy and Spain and spanned both the acute and convalescent phases of COVID-19. Nearly every sample came with metadata listing a de-identified subject ID, COVID-19 status, age in years and sex. Subjects who had been exposed to COVID-19, were actively infected with it, or had recovered from it provided the deeply sampled blood TCRbeta repertoires that made up the dataset. Samples were obtained from the ongoing ImmuneRACE study (first 160 participants) and from 1,254 subjects provided by 6 global collaborators. The prospective study material was composed of cDNA or gDNA derived from T cells, B-cell-depleted T cells, or PBMCs. Where available, HLA class I and class II types were taken from metadata supplied by the sample provider and were not determined by assay-based typing. The repertoires were released in a freely available public database intended as a resource for research on the immune response to SARS-CoV-2.

Reading from cysteine to phenylalanine, the CDR3 counts 14 amino acids. Of all the DNA, just the CDR3 is kept, 42 bases in frame from base 1. The germline V gene supplies CDR1 KGHSH and CDR2 LQKENI. A second Seattle source provided samples from volunteer blood donors who had recovered from COVID-19. Whole blood was collected in K2EDTA tubes by collaborating institutions according to the institutions' own protocols. Collaborator samples were shipped for TCRbeta analysis as frozen whole blood, isolated PBMCs, or DNA extracted from either sample type. The study at large found these results: Clinical and demographic metadata were provided uncurated, with the amount varying by source and participant.

TCRbeta CDR3 regions were amplified from genomic DNA using the immunoSEQ Assay, a bias-controlled multiplex PCR. The published analysis was carried out like this. The number of nucleated cells in each sample was estimated from the amplification of reference gene primers within the assay. Sequence reads were collapsed and filtered to measure the absolute abundance of every unique TCRbeta CDR3 rearrangement. For each sample, productive Simpson clonality was calculated by taking the square root of Simpson's diversity index across productive rearrangements. The immuneACCESS repertoire file appears here via TCRdb, limited to in-frame rearrangements. These files lack a portion of the clones; in checked studies, under half of the deficit traces to unresolved V genes, and the cause of the others is not known. Clone size and V and J calls were adopted from that table, with D and trimming inferred from the DNA. In all, the sample holds approximately 240,000 clones, and around four fifths of those were seen once. The ten biggest clones cover more than 4.5% of the sample.

This clone was detected only once. The clone's antigen remains unknown. Relative to the germline gene, one junction end is altered; a read error may explain this. This TCR came from a woman aged 60 to 75 who had recovered from COVID-19. The chain employs TRBV18 and TRBJ2-7; no D segment can be confidently identified. The sample comprised peripheral blood. This receptor has the CDR3 CASSPSQASSEQYF. The DNA reads as follows: TGTGCCAGCTCACCATCCCAGGCCTCCTCCGAGCAGTACTTC.